A single TCR beta chain is shown here with its context. The antigen remains unidentified. The sample belongs to a study of vaccination effects on CD4 cells after COVID-19. Study summary: Post-vaccine sample collection fell at a median of 72 days after the second dose. Every well got two million PBMC, which were grown with about 9.6 IU/ml IL-2 and around 10 ug/ml peptides.

The ends were cut back, 1 base at V and 1 base at J, with 4 bases in the middle. The CDR3 is 13 amino acids. The germline V gene encodes CDR1 MDHEN and CDR2 SYDVKM. The protocol was immunoSEQ multiplex PCR, while the TCRdb copy is restricted to in-frame clones and leaves out a portion. Of approximately 66,000 clones in the sample, around 85% were seen once. Isolation of CD4+ T cells took place after approximately 10 days of culture. Two-dose vaccination with either BNT162b2 or mRNA-1273 was given to the participants. Vaccinated participants had no history of SARS-CoV-2 infection and tested negative for nucleocapsid antibodies.

The sequencing here drew on CD4+ T cells from PBMCs cultured without peptide, taken after COVID-19 vaccination. This chain joins TRBV28 and TRBJ1-1, with no clear D. This TCR was sampled from a human donor who received a COVID-19 vaccine. The CDR3 DNA reads as TGTGCCAGCAGTTTATACAAGAACACTGAAGCTTTCTTT. Translation: CASSLYKNTEAFF.